The 16 T cell receptor beta chains below come from one sample, sequenced in a study of beta chain features in type 1 diabetes. As every portion of the isolated RNA was reverse transcribed, the sequencing read expressed TCRB transcripts. Profiling relied on immunoSEQ multiplex PCR, and the TCRdb table lists in-frame clones only, not all of them. This sample has 110,000 to 150,000 clones, with 9.7% found just once. Sequencing was performed on central memory CD4+ T cells from blood. The receptors shown here come from a woman aged 40 to 50 in good health.

The chain recombines TRBV6-5 with TRBJ2-7, with 9 nucleotides matching TRBD1. This CDR3 is 15 amino acids long. The germline CDR1 and CDR2 sequences are MNHEY and SVGAGI. V lost 4 bases and J lost 5; bases outside the gene matches: 9. The CDR3 DNA is TGTGCCAGCAGTTCCTTGGGACAGGGTAAGAACGAGCAGTACTTC. Encoded protein: CASSSLGQGKNEQYF.

The rearrangement uses TRBV28 and TRBJ1-4, with TRBD1 identical over 11 bases. This CDR3 spans 14 amino acids. Trimming cost V 5 bases and J 5 bases; bases outside gene matches: 1. The V gene's germline CDR1 is MDHEN and CDR2 SYDVKM. The CDR3 DNA reads TGTGCCAGCAGTGGGACAGGGGGGAATGAAAAACTGTTTTTT. Its protein is CASSGTGGNEKLFF.

This clone is a singleton in its sample. The chain employs TRBV25-1 and TRBJ2-5, with 8 nucleotides matching TRBD1. Germline values: CDR1 MGHDK, CDR2 SYGVNS. Trimming took 2 bases from V and 5 from J; bases not matched to a gene: 7. This CDR3 contains 15 residues. The CDR3 spells CASSEPQGAWETQYF. CDR3 sequence (DNA): TGTGCCAGCAGTGAACCCCAGGGGGCCTGGGAGACCCAGTACTTC.

A few counts support this clone. This rearrangement joins TRBV28 to TRBJ1-6; 9 nucleotides match TRBD1. This CDR3 spans 15 amino acids. Germline V gene lookup returns CDR1 MDHEN and CDR2 SYDVKM. J was trimmed by 9 bases and V by 5 bases; bases with no gene match: 8. The CDR3 loop is CASSMPGTGTSPLHF. CDR3 in DNA: TGTGCCAGCAGTATGCCCGGGACAGGGACTTCACCCCTCCACTTT.

The V gene is TRBV5-1, the J gene TRBJ2-5; D perhaps matches TRBD1 (5 bases). This CDR3 comprises 15 residues. Trimming took 3 bases from V and 2 from J, leaving 14 bases between them. Germline V gives CDR1 SGHRS, CDR2 YFSETQ. The CDR3 nucleotides are TGCGCCAGCAGCTGGGCAGGGCTCATTCAAGAGACCCAGTACTTC. Protein product: CASSWAGLIQETQYF.

The V gene is TRBV5-1, the J gene TRBJ2-6; 8 nucleotides align to TRBD1. The length of the CDR3 is 18 residues. The junction had 11 bases not matched to a gene; V was cut back by 2 bases and J by 4 bases. The germline V gene has CDR1 SGHRS and CDR2 YFSETQ. As DNA, the CDR3 is TGCGCCAGCAGCTTCTCCGGGACAGGTTTGGCCGGGGCCAACGTCCTGACTTTC. This translates into CASSFSGTGLAGANVLTF.

The genes are TRBV4-3 and TRBJ2-3, with 9 bases identical to TRBD2. The ends lost 2 bases at V and 1 base at J; junction bases unmatched: 13. Per the germline V gene, CDR1 is LGHNA and CDR2 is YSLEER. This CDR3 has 19 residues. The DNA for the CDR3 is TGCGCCAGCAGCCAACCGGCGGCCGCGGGGGGGTGGGGCACAGATACGCAGTATTTT. Translated, it gives CASSQPAAAGGWGTDTQYF.

This clone has only a few counts. This chain uses TRBV5-1 with TRBJ2-7; weak D call: TRBD1 (6 bases). Trimming took 0 bases from V and 5 from J, leaving 12 bases between them. The CDR3 spans 14 residues. CDR1 and CDR2 from the germline V gene are SGHRS and YFSETQ. The CDR3 reads CASSLGQARDEQYF. The DNA for the CDR3 is TGCGCCAGCAGCTTGGGACAGGCCCGTGACGAGCAGTACTTC.

The sample holds a few counts of this clone. The genes are TRBV10-3 and TRBJ2-2, with 8 bases identical to TRBD1. In germline, CDR1 is ENHRY, CDR2 SYGVKD. The junction had 4 bases not matched to a gene; V was cut back by 6 bases and J by 1 base. The CDR3 has 15 amino acids. The CDR3 nucleotides are TGTGCCATCAGCATAGGACAGGGGAACACCGGGGAGCTGTTTTTT. Translation gives CAISIGQGNTGELFF.

This clone was seen only a few times. V is TRBV10-3 and J is TRBJ1-6; D might be TRBD1 (5 bases). V was cut by 5 bases and J by 9 bases, with 8 bases left in between. Per the germline V gene, CDR1 is ENHRY and CDR2 is SYGVKD. The CDR3 has 12 amino acids. Here the CDR3 reads CAISQGSSPLHF. The CDR3 region has the DNA TGTGCCATCAGTCAGGGAAGTTCACCCCTCCACTTT.

The chain joins TRBV4-3 to TRBJ1-4; 11 positions agree with TRBD1. The J segment lost 7 bases and the V segment lost 3 bases, leaving 4 bases of the junction unmatched. This CDR3 has 15 residues. Looked up from germline, CDR1 is LGHNA and CDR2 is YSLEER. CDR3 DNA sequence: TGCGCCAGCAGCCAGACCGGGACAGGGGGTGAAAAACTGTTTTTT. Protein sequence: CASSQTGTGGEKLFF.

The chain couples TRBV5-8 to TRBJ1-5, with unresolved D. The CDR3 totals 14 residues. The germline V gene encodes CDR1 SGHTS and CDR2 YDEGEE. The V end was cut by 3 bases, the J end by 0 bases, with 7 bases between. For the CDR3, the DNA is TGTGCCAGCAGCTCCGGGTTTAGCAATCAGCCCCAGCATTTT. Encoded protein: CASSSGFSNQPQHF.

This clone has just a few counts. The chain uses TRBV7-9 and TRBJ1-5, with TRBD1 identical over 7 bases. J gave up 3 bases and V 5 bases, and 7 bases lay outside the gene matches. Looked up from germline, CDR1 is SEHNR and CDR2 is FQNEAQ (reference sequence). CDR3 length equals 15 residues. The CDR3 sequence is CASSVEDRINQPQHF. As DNA, the CDR3 is TGTGCCAGCAGCGTCGAGGACAGGATCAATCAGCCCCAGCATTTT.

The chain carries TRBV28 and TRBJ2-1; TRBD2 aligns across 9 bases. Germline CDR1 MDHEN, CDR2 SYDVKM. J was trimmed by 9 bases and V by 4 bases; bases with no gene match: 16. This CDR3 comprises 17 residues. The DNA for the CDR3 is TGTGCCAGCAGTTCAGCCCCGGGCGGGGGGGCTCAGGGTGAGCAGTTCTTC. Translating gives CASSSAPGGGAQGEQFF.

In this sample, this clone turned up a few times. The chain has TRBV5-4 and TRBJ2-7; D is unclear. Germline V gene lookup returns CDR1 SGHNT and CDR2 YYREEE (reference sequence). This CDR3 has 13 residues. Trimming removed 2 bases from V and 5 bases from J, with 11 bases in between. This CDR3 is CASSFGRSDEQYF. The CDR3 DNA is TGTGCCAGCAGCTTCGGTAGGAGCGACGAGCAGTACTTC.

V is TRBV25-1 and J is TRBJ1-2; 9 bases are a match to TRBD1. The V gene end was trimmed by 4 bases and the J gene end by 4 bases; junction bases not matched to a gene: 7. The germline V gene has CDR1 MGHDK and CDR2 SYGVNS. The CDR3 is made up of 15 amino acids. The CDR3 DNA sequence: TGTGCCAGCAGTGTGGGACAGGGTACTTTCTATGGCTACACCTTC. Its translation is CASSVGQGTFYGYTF.